These 31 T cell receptor beta chains share one sample of origin, sequenced in a study of blood T cells in healthy people across ages. A second PCR of roughly 7 to 11 cycles used a sample-barcoded 5' primer and a J-beta primer mix. TCRdb recomputed calls from the 5' RACE reads with MiXCR, one row per CDR3 protein. The table has 700,000 to 900,000 distinct CDR3 sequences, under 30% seen once. This same sample was also taken into another study, of T cells of mothers and their children.

Sequencing input: blood. The receptors come from a boy aged 5-17 years in good health.

This chain joins TRBV7-6 and TRBJ2-5, with 9 bases that match TRBD1. V shed 3 bases, J shed 4 bases, and the junction held 9 bases outside the gene matches. The CDR3 totals 16 residues. Germline lookup yields CDR1 SGHVS and CDR2 FNYEAQ. The CDR3 is CASSLGQGRVGETQYF. The DNA of the CDR3 is TGTGCCAGCAGCTTGGGACAGGGAAGGGTTGGAGAGACCCAGTACTTC.

The chain links TRBV4-2 to TRBJ1-2; 7 bases line up with TRBD1. Germline V CDR1 and CDR2: LGHNA, YNFKEQ. The CDR3 loop spans 16 amino acids. The trim removed 0 bases at V and 1 base at J, leaving 5 bases unmatched. CDR3 residues: CASSQEDRDFNYGYTF. The CDR3 coding sequence is TGTGCCAGCAGCCAAGAAGACAGGGATTTTAACTATGGCTACACCTTC.

This clonotype was seen more than once but under ten times. The rearrangement links TRBV29-1 to TRBJ2-5, with 7 positions matching TRBD1. Germline V gives CDR1 SQVTM, CDR2 ANQGSEA. The CDR3 runs to 14 residues. V shed 3 bases and J 5 bases; nucleotides not matched to a gene: 9. The CDR3 spells CSVEDRTGWETQYF. CDR3 sequence (DNA): TGCAGCGTTGAGGATCGGACAGGCTGGGAGACCCAGTACTTC.

The chain carries TRBV6-5 and TRBJ2-5; no clear D. The germline gives CDR1 MNHEY, CDR2 SVGAGI. Deletions cut 5 bases from V and 3 bases from J, with 10 bases between. The CDR3 has 13 residues. The CDR3 loop reads CASSRAREETQYF. The DNA for the CDR3 is TGTGCCAGCAGTAGGGCTAGAGAAGAGACCCAGTACTTC.

This chain joins TRBV4-1 and TRBJ2-5; 16 bases map to TRBD2. Trimming cost V 1 base and J 2 bases; bases outside gene matches: 10. Germline CDR1 and CDR2: MGHRA and YSYEKL. The CDR3 is made up of 20 amino acids. The CDR3 sequence: CASSQGPGTSGGALQETQYF. The CDR3 nucleotides read TGCGCCAGCAGCCAAGGACCAGGGACTAGCGGGGGGGCCTTACAAGAGACCCAGTACTTC.

This rearrangement joins TRBV7-2 to TRBJ1-2, with D possibly being TRBD1 (6 bases). The CDR3 has 15 amino acids. CDR1 is SGHTA, CDR2 FQGNSA, per germline. Trimming took off 3 bases at V and 4 bases at J, with 15 bases between the two ends. CDR3 nucleotides: TGTGCCAGCAGCTTGTATCCCGGGACATCCTATGGCTACACCTTC. Protein product: CASSLYPGTSYGYTF.

The rearrangement joins TRBV29-1 to TRBJ2-7; D is perhaps TRBD2 (5 bases). The CDR3 is made up of 13 amino acids. V dropped 4 bases and J dropped 7 bases, with 17 bases sitting between them. Germline CDR1 reads SQVTM; CDR2 reads ANQGSEA. The CDR3 DNA is TGCAGCGTTGTATCCAGGCCCCGGGGAGAGCAGTACTTC. Residues: CSVVSRPRGEQYF.

This chain uses TRBV18 with TRBJ1-4; D is perhaps TRBD1 (5 bases). The CDR3 loop spans 13 amino acids. Trimming pared 2 bases from V and 8 bases from J, leaving 9 bases between. Per the germline V gene, CDR1 is KGHSH and CDR2 is LQKENI. CDR3 sequence (DNA): TGTGCCAGCTCACCAGGGGGACCAGAAAAACTGTTTTTT. Translating it yields CASSPGGPEKLFF.

For the CDR3, the DNA is TGTGCCAGCAGTTACTCCGGAAGGGGGGTCATTGAATATGGCTACACCTTC. Translation: CASSYSGRGVIEYGYTF. V gene TRBV6-5 combines with J gene TRBJ1-2; tentative D call: TRBD1 (6 bases). Trimming stripped 0 bases from V and 5 bases from J, with 19 bases between. The CDR3 extends over 17 amino acids. Germline CDR1 is MNHEY and CDR2 is SVGAGI.

With regard to this clonotype: The germline gene is not matched at one end of the junction; a read error may be the cause. The V gene is TRBV20-1, the J gene TRBJ1-1; the D gene is possibly TRBD1 (6 bases). Germline CDR1 is DFQATT and CDR2 is SNEGSKA (reference sequence). This CDR3 has 13 residues. The CDR3 region has the DNA TGCAGTGCTAGAGATGAGGGCACGGGGGCCGCTCCCTTT. Translated, it gives CSARDEGTGAAPF.

Details on this clonotype: The junction shows a germline mismatch at one end, possibly a read error. The J gene is TRBJ2-5, the V gene TRBV5-1; D is possibly TRBD1 or TRBD2 (5 bases each). The germline V gene has CDR1 SGHRS and CDR2 YFSETQ. The CDR3 totals 11 residues. DNA of the CDR3: TGCGCCAGCAGGCGAGATGGGACCCAGTGCTTC. It is translated as CASRRDGTQCF.

This clonotype was counted only a few times. The chain recombines TRBV11-2 with TRBJ2-1; 8 bases match TRBD2. Germline-derived CDR1 and CDR2 are SGHAT and FQNNGV. The CDR3 is 15 residues long. Trimming at V came to 5 bases and at J to 6 bases, leaving 9 bases not matched to a gene. CDR3 DNA sequence: TGTGCCAGCAGCCTTACGGGGGGGCCGCGCAATGAGCAGTTCTTC. This sequence encodes CASSLTGGPRNEQFF.

This clonotype is a singleton in its sample. V usage is TRBV7-2 and J usage is TRBJ2-3, with TRBD2 matching 7 bases. This CDR3 spans 15 amino acids. Looked up from germline, CDR1 is SGHTA and CDR2 is FQGNSA. Trimming removed 6 bases from V and 4 bases from J; junction bases left unmatched: 10. The CDR3 spells CASRKAGTVADTQYF. Written as DNA, the CDR3 is TGTGCCAGCAGGAAAGCGGGAACCGTAGCAGATACGCAGTATTTT.

This clonotype was seen ten or more times. The chain couples TRBV7-9 to TRBJ2-1, with 12 bases matching TRBD1. Trimming cost V 7 bases and J 8 bases; bases outside gene matches: 6. CDR3 length: 14 residues. Germline lookup yields CDR1 SEHNR and CDR2 FQNEAQ (reference sequence). The CDR3 region is CASKPGQGAHEQFF. The DNA of the CDR3 is TGTGCCAGCAAACCGGGACAGGGGGCCCATGAGCAGTTCTTC.

The chain is built from TRBV11-2 and TRBJ2-2, with 8 nucleotides matching TRBD1. Trimming took 5 bases from V and 6 from J; bases not matched to a gene: 11. CDR1 and CDR2 from the germline V gene are SGHAT and FQNNGV. The length of the CDR3 is 16 residues. The CDR3 DNA reads TGTGCCAGCAGCCGTGGGCGACAGGGGTATTCCGGGGAGCTGTTTTTT. It codes for CASSRGRQGYSGELFF.

This clonotype was seen more than once but under ten times. The chain links TRBV2 to TRBJ1-2; D gene ambiguous. The CDR3 length is 14 residues. Germline values: CDR1 SNHLY, CDR2 FYNNEI. The germline V and J ends were trimmed by 6 bases and 4 bases, with 15 bases remaining between them. The CDR3 DNA reads TGTGCCAGCAGCACCGGGCCGGGAGGCTATGGCTACACCTTC. It is translated as CASSTGPGGYGYTF.

This clonotype was seen more than once but under ten times. The chain recombines TRBV10-3 with TRBJ2-4; 7 bases match TRBD1. CDR3 length: 17 amino acids. After removal of 10 bases from V and 0 bases from J, the junction contained 15 bases not matched to a gene. The germline V gene has CDR1 ENHRY and CDR2 SYGVKD. CDR3 amino acids: CATNHGTDNLAKNIQYF. CDR3 coding DNA: TGTGCCACCAATCACGGGACAGATAATCTAGCCAAAAACATTCAGTACTTC.

This chain joins TRBV6-1 and TRBJ2-7; the match to TRBD1 covers 9 bases. The CDR3 is 15 residues long. V was clipped by 6 bases and J by 0 bases; unmatched bases: 6. Germline CDR1 and CDR2: MNHNS and SASEGT. The CDR3 sequence is CASRAGTGSSYEQYF. In nucleotides, the CDR3 is TGTGCCAGCAGGGCCGGGACAGGGAGCTCCTACGAGCAGTACTTC.

V is TRBV7-2 and J is TRBJ2-5; 8 nucleotides match TRBD2. CDR3 size: 15 residues. The germline V gene has CDR1 SGHTA and CDR2 FQGNSA. J lost 2 bases, V lost 5 bases, and 7 bases had no gene match. CDR3 sequence: CASSPGGAGQETQYF. CDR3 nucleotide sequence: TGTGCCAGCAGCCCCGGGGGGGCTGGACAAGAGACCCAGTACTTC.

This clonotype was seen a few times. Because the CDR3 is missing its conserved closing phenylalanine or tryptophan, this is likely a read error. The J gene is TRBJ2-1, the V gene TRBV3-1; tentatively, D is TRBD2 (6 bases). V lost 0 bases and J lost 8, with 8 bases in between. The germline CDR1 and CDR2 sequences are LGHDT and YNNKEL (reference sequence). This CDR3 has 13 amino acids. The CDR3 loop reads CASSQDSGDEQFL. CDR3 DNA sequence: TGTGCCAGCAGCCAAGACTCGGGAGATGAGCAGTTCCTC.

The table lists this clonotype with a few counts. The chain employs TRBV30 and TRBJ2-4, with 8 bases matching TRBD1. The CDR3 consists of 15 residues. Losses at the gene ends were 3 bases for V and 0 bases for J; bases not matched to a gene: 4. Germline loops: CDR1 GTSNPN, CDR2 SVGIG (reference sequence). In DNA form, the CDR3 reads TGTGCCTGGAGGGGGGACAGGTCAGCCAAAAACATTCAGTACTTC. The encoded protein is CAWRGDRSAKNIQYF.

This clonotype has only a few counts. This rearrangement joins TRBV7-9 to TRBJ2-1, with D perhaps assigned TRBD1 or TRBD2 (5 bases each). Germline V gives CDR1 SEHNR, CDR2 FQNEAQ (reference sequence). The CDR3 loop spans 14 amino acids. Trimming removed 3 bases from V and 9 bases from J, with 15 bases in between. The CDR3 region has the DNA TGTGCCAGCAGCTTCGGGACCGCGCCCGGTGAGCAGTTCTTC. Translated, it gives CASSFGTAPGEQFF. The full variable domain, in which reference TRBV7-9 and TRBJ2-1 provide the parts outside the CDR3, is DTGVSQNPRHKITKRGQNVTFRCDPISEHNRLYWYRQTLGQGPEFLTYFQNEAQLEKSRLLSDRFSAERPKGSFSTLEIQRTEQGDSAMYLCASSFGTAPGEQFFGPGTRLTVL.

This clonotype has a count of ten or more. J is TRBJ2-5 and V is TRBV27; the match to TRBD1 covers 8 bases. The DNA end is a closer match to TRBJ2-7, so the J assignment may be wrong. From germline, CDR1 is MNHEY and CDR2 SMNVEV (reference sequence). CDR3 length: 14 residues. CDR3 region: CASSLSTGGYEQYF. CDR3 in DNA: TGTGCCAGCAGTTTATCTACAGGGGGCTACGAGCAGTACTTC.

Of note for this clonotype: The junction departs from germline at one end; a sequencing error may be responsible. The chain couples TRBV12-3 or TRBV12-4 to TRBJ1-2; 7 nucleotides match TRBD1. The CDR3 length is 15 residues. The CDR3 protein is CAGSFGTGVNYGYTF. For the CDR3, the DNA is TGTGCCGGCAGTTTTGGAACAGGGGTGAACTATGGCTACACCTTC.

V usage is TRBV15 and J usage is TRBJ1-2; unclear D gene. This CDR3 comprises 14 residues. V was cut by 0 bases and J by 5 bases, with 10 bases left in between. The germline gives CDR1 LNHNV, CDR2 YYDKDF (reference sequence). CDR3 residues: CATSRDLAGYGYTF. The CDR3 coding sequence is TGTGCCACCAGCAGAGATCTTGCGGGGTATGGCTACACCTTC.

This clonotype was counted between two and nine times. V gene TRBV9 combines with J gene TRBJ2-2, with 9 positions matching TRBD2. The CDR3 contains 15 residues. Germline CDR1 reads SGDLS; CDR2 reads YYNGEE. V lost 0 bases, J lost 6 bases, and 3 bases stayed unmatched. The CDR3 here is CASSVVAGGPGELFF. The CDR3 nucleotides are TGTGCCAGCAGCGTAGTGGCGGGGGGGCCCGGGGAGCTGTTTTTT.

This clonotype has at least ten counts. The chain joins TRBV4-2 to TRBJ2-1; weak D call: TRBD2 (7 bases). Germline V gene data show CDR1 as LGHNA and CDR2 as YNFKEQ. Trimming took off 0 bases at V and 3 bases at J, with 15 bases between the two ends. The CDR3 has 17 residues. The CDR3 region is CASSQDHRRGLYNEQFF. In nucleotides, the CDR3 is TGTGCCAGCAGCCAAGATCATAGGCGGGGGCTCTACAATGAGCAGTTCTTC.

The gene calls are TRBV7-2 and TRBJ2-7, with D possibly being TRBD1 (5 bases). V lost 5 bases and J lost 2, with 16 bases in between. CDR3 length: 15 residues. Germline V gene data show CDR1 as SGHTA and CDR2 as FQGNSA. CDR3 DNA: TGTGCCAGCAGCCCTCAGGGTACAATCACCTACGAGCAGTACTTC. Amino acid sequence: CASSPQGTITYEQYF.

This clonotype has only a few counts. This chain uses TRBV4-1 with TRBJ1-2, with 8 bases lining up with TRBD1. Germline lookup yields CDR1 MGHRA and CDR2 YSYEKL. This CDR3 region has 15 residues. Unmatched junction bases numbered 11, after V lost 3 bases and J lost 8 bases. CDR3 loop: CASSHEGQVYRGYTF. Here the CDR3 DNA reads TGCGCCAGCAGCCACGAGGGACAGGTCTATCGAGGCTACACCTTC.

The chain uses TRBV27 and TRBJ2-5; 9 bases line up with TRBD1. V shed 3 bases and J 5 bases; nucleotides not matched to a gene: 10. Germline V lookup: CDR1 MNHEY, CDR2 SMNVEV (reference sequence). CDR3 length: 16 residues. The DNA for the CDR3 is TGTGCCAGCAGTTTCGGTTGGGACAGGGCGGGGGAGACCCAGTACTTC. This encodes CASSFGWDRAGETQYF.

This clonotype has only a few counts. The V gene is TRBV4-1, the J gene TRBJ2-3, with 10 bases aligning to TRBD2. The CDR3 loop spans 15 amino acids. V dropped 5 bases and J dropped 2; count of bases not matched to a gene: 4. Germline V gives CDR1 MGHRA, CDR2 YSYEKL. The CDR3 reads CASSGTSGDTDTQYF. DNA for the CDR3: TGCGCCAGCAGCGGTACTAGCGGGGACACAGATACGCAGTATTTT.